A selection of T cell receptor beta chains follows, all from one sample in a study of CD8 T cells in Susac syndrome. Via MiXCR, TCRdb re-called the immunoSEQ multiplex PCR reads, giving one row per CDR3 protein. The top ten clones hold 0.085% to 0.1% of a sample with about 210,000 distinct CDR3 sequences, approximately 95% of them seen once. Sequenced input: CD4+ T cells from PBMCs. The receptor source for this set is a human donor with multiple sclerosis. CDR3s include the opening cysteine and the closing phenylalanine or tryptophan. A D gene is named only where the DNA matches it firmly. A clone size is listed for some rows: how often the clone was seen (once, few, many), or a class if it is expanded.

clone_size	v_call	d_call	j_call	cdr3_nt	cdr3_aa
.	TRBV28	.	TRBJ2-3	TGTGCCTACAGTGACGTGGCGGATCGCACAGATACGCAGTATTTT	CAYSDVADRTDTQYF
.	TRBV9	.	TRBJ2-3	TGTGCCAGCACCCGAACGCAGGGCACTACGCAGTATTTT	CASTRTQGTTQYF
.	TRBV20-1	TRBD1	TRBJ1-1	TGCAGTGCCCCCAGACAGGGGGCGACTGAAGCTTTCTTT	CSAPRQGATEAFF
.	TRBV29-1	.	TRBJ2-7	TGCAGCGCCGTTCAGGCGCACGGGGAGCAGTACTTC	CSAVQAHGEQYF
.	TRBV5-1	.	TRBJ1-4	TGCGCCAGCAGCTCGGGACGGAGGGAGGAAAAACTGTTTTTT	CASSSGRREEKLFF
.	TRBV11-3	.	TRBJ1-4	TGTGCCGGCGAAGATGCAACTAATGAAAAACTGTTTTTT	CAGEDATNEKLFF
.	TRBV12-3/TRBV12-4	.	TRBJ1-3	TGTGCCAGCAGTTTTGGGCCTAAGGGAAACACCATATATTTT	CASSFGPKGNTIYF
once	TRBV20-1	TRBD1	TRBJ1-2	TGCAGTGCTAGTAGAACAGGGGCTAACTATGGCTACACCTTC	CSASRTGANYGYTF
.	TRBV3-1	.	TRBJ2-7	TGTGCCAGCAGCCACCTCGGCGGGCGATCTCCCTACGAGCAGTACTTC	CASSHLGGRSPYEQYF
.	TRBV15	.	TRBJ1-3	TGTGCCACCAGCAGAGCCGGCTCTGGAAACACCATATATTTT	CATSRAGSGNTIYF
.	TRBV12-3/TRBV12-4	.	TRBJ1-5	TGTGCCAGCAGTCCCCGCTCCGGCAGTCAGCCCCAGCATTTT	CASSPRSGSQPQHF
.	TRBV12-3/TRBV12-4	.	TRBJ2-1	TGTGCCAGCAACACGGGGAAAGTCAATGAGCAGTTCTTC	CASNTGKVNEQFF
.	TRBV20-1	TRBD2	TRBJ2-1	TGCAGTGCCACTAGCGGGAGTAGGAACAATGAGCAGTTCTTC	CSATSGSRNNEQFF
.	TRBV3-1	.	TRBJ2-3	TGTGCCAGCAGCCGGAGGTCGGTGCGCGGGGGCGCAGATACGCAGTATTTT	CASSRRSVRGGADTQYF